The TCR beta chain under discussion was sequenced for a study of regulatory T cells in long-lasting Graves disease. Study-level results: The study found persistent patients shared more public clonotypes (roughly 3,000) than new patients (around 870).

The sample holds many counts of this clonotype. Its antigen is not identified. Both iRepertoire HTBI primers and Arm-PCR of CDR3 regions were used to build the TCR beta libraries. Per the original data handling: The samples yielded 50 to 80 TRBV and around 14 TRBJ segments. In TCRdb, the multiplex PCR reads were re-called with MiXCR into one record per CDR3 protein. For this entry, the V and J calls and clone size follow TCRdb and not the study's own pipeline. The repertoire has approximately 230,000 distinct CDR3 sequences, about 16% of them found once; the top ten carry approximately 20%. The time point here: newly diagnosed GD, antithyroid drugs for less than 3 months. RNA isolated from PBMCs was used to make the TCR library. Guidelines of the American Thyroid Association were used to diagnose Graves' disease. The V end lost 0 bases, the J end lost 0 bases, and 2 bases lay between the germline ends. Germline V CDR1 and CDR2: ENHRY, SYGVKD. CDR3 length: 13 amino acids.

The sequenced sample was peripheral blood mononuclear cells (PBMCs), obtained at new diagnosis, from a patient treated with antithyroid drugs. The V call is TRBV10-3, the J call TRBJ2-5; D is ambiguous. The sequence was obtained from a female donor with Graves disease. Here the CDR3 reads CAISESNQETQYF. In DNA form, the CDR3 reads TGTGCCATCAGTGAGTCGAACCAAGAGACCCAGTACTTC.